The 2 T cell receptor beta chains below were found in one sample sequenced in a study of blood T cells in healthy people across ages. The authors ran a second PCR of roughly 7 to 11 cycles using a sample-barcoded 5' primer and a J-beta primer mix. TCRdb used MiXCR to reprocess the 5' RACE reads, holding one entry per CDR3 protein. Of 500,000 to 600,000 distinct CDR3 sequences listed, roughly 29% are singletons. What was sequenced was blood. The receptors come from a woman aged 70 to 79 in good health.

This clonotype turned up a few times. J is TRBJ2-7 and V is TRBV20-1; 8 bases map to TRBD2. The CDR3 is 15 amino acids. The ends lost 8 bases at V and 6 bases at J; junction bases unmatched: 18. The germline CDR1 and CDR2 sequences are DFQATT and SNEGSKA (reference sequence). In DNA form, the CDR3 reads TGCAGTACCCACCTTACCGGGACTAGGCTTTCCGAGCAGTACTTC. Amino acid sequence: CSTHLTGTRLSEQYF.

This clonotype is medium-sized (0.01 to 0.1%) in the sample. This sequence joins TRBV7-2 and TRBJ2-7; D gene uncertain. There are 13 residues in the CDR3. V was pared by 1 base and J by 6 bases, with 10 bases between. CDR1 SGHTA and CDR2 FQGNSA come from the germline V gene. CDR3: CASSLDASAEQYF. In DNA form, the CDR3 reads TGTGCCAGCAGCTTAGACGCCTCAGCCGAGCAGTACTTC.